These T cell receptor beta chains were read from a single sample in a study of blood T cells in healthy people across ages. TCRdb processed the 5' RACE reads anew with MiXCR; each CDR3 protein has one entry. Here the sample spans 1.5 million to 2 million distinct CDR3 sequences, about 39% being singletons. Sequencing was done on a sample of blood. The source of these receptors is a human donor in good health. Each CDR3 is given with its conserved first and last residue. The D gene is left open where the match is weak. Some rows have no size entry. The others give once, few or many, or a class for an expanded clone.

clone size,CDR3 length,J gene,D gene,V gene,CDR3 protein,CDR3 DNA
-,13,TRBJ1-5,-,TRBV6-2/TRBV6-3,CATTEISNQPQHF,TGTGCCACCACCGAAATTAGCAATCAGCCCCAGCATTTT
-,14,TRBJ1-2,-,TRBV25-1,CASSEPDSHYGYTF,TGTGCCAGCAGTGAACCCGACAGTCACTATGGCTACACCTTC
-,14,TRBJ1-4,-,TRBV7-2,CASSPGARNQKLFF,TGTGCCAGCAGCCCAGGGGCAAGGAATCAAAAACTGTTTTTT
-,16,TRBJ1-2,-,TRBV4-1,CASSQDKVRLNYGYTF,TGCGCCAGCAGCCAAGATAAGGTCAGACTTAACTATGGCTACACCTTC
-,16,TRBJ1-5,-,TRBV14,CASSQEVGFGYQPQHF,TGTGCCAGCAGCCAAGAGGTAGGGTTCGGGTATCAGCCCCAGCATTTT
-,14,TRBJ1-2,-,TRBV4-2,CVSSPVGPFYGYTF,TGTGTCAGCAGCCCCGTGGGCCCCTTTTATGGCTACACCTTC
-,17,TRBJ2-1,TRBD2,TRBV7-9,CASSFHGTSGNGLEQFF,TGTGCCAGCAGCTTTCACGGGACTAGCGGGAATGGTCTTGAGCAGTTCTTC
-,13,TRBJ1-1,TRBD1,TRBV28,CASLWDRDTEAFF,TGTGCCAGCCTCTGGGACAGGGACACTGAAGCTTTCTTT
many,13,TRBJ1-1,-,TRBV6-2/TRBV6-3,CASILGGNTEAFF,TGTGCCAGCATTCTAGGGGGAAACACTGAAGCTTTCTTT
-,18,TRBJ2-1,TRBD2,TRBV6-2/TRBV6-3,CASSYFPSGGAVYNEQFF,TGTGCCAGCAGTTACTTCCCTAGCGGGGGGGCCGTCTACAATGAGCAGTTCTTC
-,15,TRBJ1-4,-,TRBV7-9,CTSSLSAQGREKLFF,TGTACCAGCAGCTTAAGCGCACAGGGAAGAGAAAAACTGTTTTTT
-,15,TRBJ2-1,TRBD2,TRBV7-2,CAGSLLAGLYNEQFF,TGTGCCGGCAGCTTACTAGCGGGGCTGTACAATGAGCAGTTCTTC
-,15,TRBJ1-2,TRBD1,TRBV10-3,CAISEDDRGFFGYTF,TGTGCCATCAGTGAGGACGACAGGGGTTTTTTTGGCTACACCTTC
few,16,TRBJ2-5,-,TRBV7-9,CASSLGRGGFQETQYF,TGTGCCAGCAGCTTAGGTCGCGGTGGCTTCCAAGAGACCCAGTACTTC
-,15,TRBJ2-7,-,TRBV11-2,CASSFLRTVSYGQYF,TGTGCCAGCAGCTTTCTCCGGACAGTCTCCTACGGGCAGTACTTC
-,17,TRBJ2-5,-,TRBV3-1,CASSQEGVFLAPETQYF,TGTGCCAGCAGCCAAGAGGGTGTTTTCCTAGCTCCGGAGACCCAGTACTTC
-,15,TRBJ2-1,-,TRBV2,CASSGSTPYGGEQFF,TGTGCCAGCAGTGGATCCACCCCATACGGCGGTGAGCAGTTCTTC
few,17,TRBJ2-3,TRBD2,TRBV10-3,CAISERRLAASTDTQYF,TGTGCCATCAGTGAGCGACGGCTAGCGGCTTCCACAGATACGCAGTATTTT
many,14,TRBJ2-7,-,TRBV27,CASSLSTFSHEQYF,TGTGCCAGCAGTTTAAGTACCTTTTCCCACGAGCAGTACTTC
-,16,TRBJ2-1,-,TRBV7-3,CASSQGTRGNYNEQFF,TGTGCCAGCAGCCAAGGGACCCGGGGGAACTACAATGAGCAGTTCTTC
-,15,TRBJ1-4,TRBD1,TRBV4-2,CASSQESGGWEKLFF,TGTGCCAGCAGCCAAGAGTCAGGGGGTTGGGAAAAACTGTTTTTT
-,15,TRBJ1-4,-,TRBV5-1,CASSLNWTPNEKLFF,TGCGCCAGCAGCTTGAACTGGACACCGAATGAAAAACTGTTTTTT
-,12,TRBJ1-2,-,TRBV6-5,CATHLGSYGYTF,TGTGCCACCCACTTGGGGAGCTATGGCTACACCTTC
-,14,TRBJ2-7,-,TRBV20-1,CSAVNRLIVYEQYF,TGCAGTGCCGTAAACAGGCTTATCGTCTACGAGCAGTACTTC
few,12,TRBJ2-7,-,TRBV29-1,CSVGAGSYEQYF,TGCAGCGTTGGAGCGGGTTCCTACGAGCAGTACTTC
few,14,TRBJ1-2,-,TRBV7-6,CASSLDGSGYGYTF,TGTGCCAGCAGCTTAGACGGGAGCGGCTATGGCTACACCTTC
-,15,TRBJ2-7,TRBD1,TRBV7-6,CASSPGQGGGHEQYF,TGTGCCAGCAGCCCTGGACAGGGAGGTGGCCACGAGCAGTACTTC
-,15,TRBJ1-3,-,TRBV5-1,CASSGTYGYGNTIYF,TGCGCCAGCAGCGGGACATATGGGTATGGAAACACCATATATTTT
-,12,TRBJ1-6,-,TRBV4-3,CASSQDRTLLHF,TGCGCCAGCAGCCAAGATCGAACCCTCCTCCACTTT
once,16,TRBJ1-4,TRBD1,TRBV5-1,CASRIQGVSTNEKRFF,TGCGCCAGCAGAATACAGGGGGTTTCAACTAATGAAAAACGGTTTTTT
few,15,TRBJ2-7,-,TRBV5-1,CASSLVSPRSYEQYF,TGCGCCAGCAGCTTGGTATCTCCCCGGTCCTACGAGCAGTACTTC
-,16,TRBJ2-5,TRBD1,TRBV9,CASSVVGTGAQETQYF,TGTGCCAGCAGCGTAGTGGGGACAGGGGCCCAAGAGACCCAGTACTTC
-,16,TRBJ2-1,TRBD2,TRBV5-1,CASSFLLAGGHGEQFF,TGCGCCAGCAGCTTCCTGCTAGCGGGGGGCCATGGGGAGCAGTTCTTC
-,17,TRBJ2-5,-,TRBV13,CASSLLLPGERQETQYF,TGTGCCAGCAGCTTACTTTTACCGGGGGAACGGCAAGAGACCCAGTACTTC
-,13,TRBJ2-7,-,TRBV6-5,CASSYGIIYEQYF,TGTGCCAGCAGTTACGGGATCATTTACGAGCAGTACTTC
-,15,TRBJ1-1,-,TRBV28,CASLKLGGEYTEAFF,TGTGCCAGCCTAAAACTAGGGGGGGAATACACTGAAGCTTTCTTT
few,15,TRBJ1-6,-,TRBV7-2,CASSSRDGKNSPLHF,TGTGCCAGCAGCTCCCGGGACGGGAAAAATTCACCCCTCCACTTT
-,16,TRBJ2-4,TRBD1,TRBV6-1,CASSDLGRDRRNIQYF,TGTGCCAGCAGTGACCTCGGCCGGGACAGGAGGAACATTCAGTACTTC
-,12,TRBJ1-1,TRBD1,TRBV29-1,CSVAPGTAEAFF,TGCAGCGTTGCCCCGGGGACAGCAGAAGCTTTCTTT
-,14,TRBJ2-5,TRBD1,TRBV10-3,CAISELDRGETQYF,TGTGCCATCAGTGAGCTGGACAGGGGAGAGACCCAGTACTTC
-,15,TRBJ1-2,-,TRBV28,CASSFRGLANYGYTF,TGTGCCAGCAGTTTCAGGGGTCTAGCTAACTATGGCTACACCTTC
-,15,TRBJ2-1,TRBD1,TRBV24-1,CATRAGQGYYNEQFF,TGTGCCACCAGGGCGGGACAGGGGTACTACAATGAGCAGTTCTTC
-,14,TRBJ1-1,-,TRBV11-2,CASSLFGGTAEAFF,TGTGCCAGCAGCTTATTTGGAGGAACGGCTGAAGCTTTCTTT
many,13,TRBJ2-7,-,TRBV11-2,CASSLGRIYEQYF,TGTGCCAGCAGCTTAGGACGGATCTACGAGCAGTACTTC
-,14,TRBJ2-3,-,TRBV15,CVTSDGGEEGTQYF,TGTGTCACCAGCGACGGAGGGGAGGAGGGTACGCAGTATTTT
-,14,TRBJ2-7,TRBD1,TRBV7-6,CTSSLEDRGYEQYF,TGTACCAGCAGCTTAGAGGACAGGGGCTACGAGCAGTACTTC
few,12,TRBJ2-7,-,TRBV11-2,CASSLIVNEQYF,TGTGCCAGCAGCTTAATCGTAAACGAGCAGTACTTC
few,15,TRBJ2-2,-,TRBV11-3,CASSPRLGSGGELFF,TGTGCCAGCAGCCCACGTCTGGGCTCGGGCGGGGAGCTGTTTTTT
-,11,TRBJ2-5,-,TRBV21-1,CARGEWETQYF,TGTGCCAGAGGGGAATGGGAGACCCAGTACTTC
few,15,TRBJ2-3,-,TRBV7-2,CASSLASERMDTQYF,TGTGCCAGCAGCTTAGCTAGCGAGAGGATGGATACGCAGTATTTT
few,14,TRBJ1-1,-,TRBV12-3/TRBV12-4,CASSTTSGVTEAFF,TGTGCCAGCAGTACCACGTCAGGGGTCACTGAAGCTTTCTTT
few,13,TRBJ1-2,TRBD1,TRBV7-2,CASSRTTGDGYTF,TGTGCCAGCAGCCGAACAACAGGGGATGGCTACACCTTC
once,16,TRBJ2-1,TRBD1,TRBV7-8,CASSLKTGGVYNEQFF,TGTGCCAGCAGCTTAAAGACAGGGGGGGTATACAATGAGCAGTTCTTC